The rows below give T cell receptor beta chains drawn from one sample of a study of control samples from healthy donors and cancer patients. Here immunoSEQ multiplex PCR was the method, and the copy in TCRdb shows in-frame clones only, minus some. The sample holds around 200,000 clones; approximately 92% are singletons and the top ten take over 1.3%. The material sequenced was blood. The receptors stem from a man between 18 and 35 years old in good health. Each CDR3 is given with its conserved first and last residue. The order of the fields is D gene, J gene, V gene, clone size, CDR3 DNA, CDR3 protein. The D gene is left open where the match is weak. Size is omitted from some rows. Given values are once, few, many or a class for expanded clones.

- TRBJ1-2 TRBV11-2 - TGTGCCAGCAGCTTAGTCGGAAATGGCTACACCTTC CASSLVGNGYTF
- TRBJ1-5 TRBV21-1 - TGTGCCAGCAGCAGGGGGACAGGAGAAGGTAGCAATCAGCCCCAGCATTTT CASSRGTGEGSNQPQHF
TRBD1 TRBJ2-1 TRBV28 - TGTGCCAGCAGGGGACAGAAATTCTACAATGAGCAGTTCTTC CASRGQKFYNEQFF
TRBD1 TRBJ2-2 TRBV19 - TGTGCCAGTACCCCACACAGGACAGGGAACACCGGGGAGCTGTTTTTT CASTPHRTGNTGELFF
- TRBJ1-5 TRBV7-9 - TGTGCCAGCAGCTTAGCCAATCAGCCCCAGCATTTT CASSLANQPQHF
- TRBJ1-3 TRBV7-2 - TGTGCCAGCAGCTCGGGACCGTCCAGCTCTGGAAACACCATATATTTT CASSSGPSSSGNTIYF
TRBD2 TRBJ2-7 TRBV11-2 - TGTGCCAGCGGGAACCCCGGGACTAGCTTCCACGAGCAGTACTTC CASGNPGTSFHEQYF
- TRBJ2-7 TRBV5-6 - TGTGCCAGCAGCTTGGGAGTTGGGGGGCTGTACGAGCAGTACTTC CASSLGVGGLYEQYF
TRBD1 TRBJ2-5 TRBV10-1 - TGCGCCAGCAGCGTGGGACAGGGGGCTAGGGAGACCCAGTACTTC CASSVGQGARETQYF
- TRBJ2-1 TRBV6-5 - TGTGCCTCCCAAAGGGACACCATAAGGAAATCGGAGCAGTTCTTC CASQRDTIRKSEQFF
- TRBJ1-2 TRBV5-1 - TGCGCCAGCAGCCAAGACGTGACTAACTATGGCTACACCTTC CASSQDVTNYGYTF
- TRBJ1-2 TRBV5-6 once TGTGCCAGCAGCCCCCTGGGACAAGGGAACTATGGCTACACCTTC CASSPLGQGNYGYTF
- TRBJ1-3 TRBV19 - TGTGCCAGTAGTGGAGTAGGGACTGGAAACACCATATATTTT CASSGVGTGNTIYF
TRBD1 TRBJ1-1 TRBV5-1 - TGCGCCAGCAGCTTGAGGGGTTGGTTGGAGGGGGCCTTTTCCGAAGCTTTCTTT CASSLRGWLEGAFSEAFF
- TRBJ1-1 TRBV12-3/TRBV12-4 - TGTGCCAGCAGTTTTGCACAGAACACTGAAGCTTTCTTT CASSFAQNTEAFF
- TRBJ2-1 TRBV19 - TGTGCCAGTACCCACTCAAAGGGGGGGGCCGTATACAATGAGCAGTTCTTC CASTHSKGGAVYNEQFF
TRBD1 TRBJ1-2 TRBV3-1/TRBV3-2 - TGTGCCAGCAGCCAAGTGGCCAGGGGGATCGGCTACACCTTC CASSQVARGIGYTF
- TRBJ2-5 TRBV19 once TGTGCCAGTCGTCCGGGAGCGCAAGAGACCCAGTACTTC CASRPGAQETQYF
- TRBJ1-3 TRBV3-1/TRBV3-2 - TGTGCCAGCAGCCAAACCGGAAACACCATATATTTT CASSQTGNTIYF
TRBD2 TRBJ2-3 TRBV5-1 - TGCGCCAGCAGCGGTAGCGGGGGGCTAACAGATACGCAGTATTTT CASSGSGGLTDTQYF
- TRBJ1-2 TRBV3-1/TRBV3-2 - TGTGCCAGCAGCCAAGACTTGAAACCGGGACTCTATGGCTACACCTTC CASSQDLKPGLYGYTF
- TRBJ1-5 TRBV5-6 - TGTGCCAGCAGCTTGGGGTCACAGCTTGGCAATCAGCCCCAGCATTTT CASSLGSQLGNQPQHF
- TRBJ2-1 TRBV10-3 - TGTGCCATCAGTGAGGAGGGGGTCGGGCAGTTCTTC CAISEEGVGQFF
- TRBJ2-7 TRBV13 - TGTGCCAGCAGCTCCGAGGGGGACGAGCAGTACTTC CASSSEGDEQYF
TRBD2 TRBJ2-1 TRBV5-1 - TGCGCCAGCAGCAACGGGACTAGCGGGGAACGGTGGGAGCAGTTCTTC CASSNGTSGERWEQFF
- TRBJ1-3 TRBV7-6 - TGTGCCAGCAGCTTAGGCGCAGGCCAGGGAAACACCATATATTTT CASSLGAGQGNTIYF
- TRBJ1-1 TRBV28 - TGTGCCAGCAGTTTTTTAGGGGCCCATGAAGCTTTCTTT CASSFLGAHEAFF
TRBD1 TRBJ2-7 TRBV18 - TGTGCCAGCTCACCCCCTACAGGGGCCTCCTACGAGCAGTACTTC CASSPPTGASYEQYF
- TRBJ2-1 TRBV1 - TGCACCAGCAGCCCAGTGTTCTTCATTGGGTGCACAGGGAATGAGCAGTTCTTC CTSSPVFFIGCTGNEQFF
- TRBJ1-5 TRBV7-8 - TGTGCCAGCAGCCTACGGGGGGACAATCAGCCCCAGCATTTT CASSLRGDNQPQHF
- TRBJ1-4 TRBV2 - TGTGCCAGCATTACAGACGAAGCCTCTAATGAAAAACTGTTTTTT CASITDEASNEKLFF
TRBD1 TRBJ1-5 TRBV19 - TGTGCCAGTAGTGGGACAGGGAATCAGCCCCAGCATTTT CASSGTGNQPQHF
- TRBJ1-5 TRBV15 once TGTGCCACCAGCAGGGACCCATACAGGGCTAGCAATCAGCCCCAGCATTTT CATSRDPYRASNQPQHF
- TRBJ2-2 TRBV18 - TGTGCCAGCTCACCATGGACAGAGCTGAACACCGGGGAGCTGTTTTTT CASSPWTELNTGELFF
- TRBJ2-1 TRBV18 - TGTGCCAGCTCACCACCCAGTATTTCGTACAATGAGCAGTTCTTC CASSPPSISYNEQFF
- TRBJ2-1 TRBV2 few TGTGCCAGCAGTGGTCTCAGGGACACCTATCCGTTCTTC CASSGLRDTYPFF
- TRBJ2-2 TRBV19 - TGTGCCAGTAGTGGTCAGGCAGGGTTCACCGGGGAGCTGTTTTTT CASSGQAGFTGELFF
TRBD2 TRBJ2-3 TRBV9 - TGTGCCAGCAGCGTAACAAGCGGGGGGGCAGATACGCAGTATTTT CASSVTSGGADTQYF
- TRBJ1-1 TRBV6-1 - TGTGCCAGCAGTGACCAGGGATCGGACACTGAAGCTTTCTTT CASSDQGSDTEAFF
- TRBJ2-3 TRBV2 - TGTGCCAGCAGTCGTTACCAGCGCGTTGGCACAGATACGCAGTATTTT CASSRYQRVGTDTQYF
TRBD1 TRBJ1-2 TRBV12-5 - TGTGCTAGTGACCCGGGACAGGGGGACTACTATGGCTACACCTTC CASDPGQGDYYGYTF
- TRBJ1-2 TRBV5-1 - TGCGCCAGCAGCTTGCGGGACGGATATGGCTACACCTTC CASSLRDGYGYTF
- TRBJ1-2 TRBV27 - TGTGCCAGCAGTTCCTCCACGGGGGGCTACACCTTC CASSSSTGGYTF
- TRBJ2-3 TRBV25-1 - TGTGCCAGCAGATCAGATACGCAGTATTTT CASRSDTQYF
TRBD1 TRBJ1-5 TRBV19 few TGTGCCAGTAGTGTTACAGGGGGCGGTCAGCCCCAGCATTTT CASSVTGGGQPQHF
- TRBJ1-5 TRBV19 - TGTGCCAGTAGCGATTGGACAGATCAGCCCCAGCATTTT CASSDWTDQPQHF
- TRBJ1-1 TRBV19 - TGTGCCAGTAGTATTCTGGCGGGGGGATCCACTGAAGCTTTCTTT CASSILAGGSTEAFF
TRBD1 TRBJ2-5 TRBV24-1 - TGTGCCACCAGGGACAGGGGGTCCGGCCCCCAGTACTTC CATRDRGSGPQYF
- TRBJ2-1 TRBV24-1 - TGTGCCTCTCAGCCCGGGACTGGATACAATGAGCAGTTCTTC CASQPGTGYNEQFF
- TRBJ2-3 TRBV30 - TGTGCCTGGAGTGCGCCCCCAGATACGCAGTATTTT CAWSAPPDTQYF
- TRBJ2-5 TRBV12-3/TRBV12-4 - TGTGCCAGCAGTTTTGCCAGGGGAGAGACCCAGTACTTC CASSFARGETQYF
- TRBJ1-2 TRBV7-3 - TGTGCCAGCAGCAATCACAGGGATGGCTACACCTTC CASSNHRDGYTF
TRBD1 TRBJ1-4 TRBV7-9 - TGTGCCAGCAGCTTAGTAACAGGGGGGAATGAAAAACTGTTTTTT CASSLVTGGNEKLFF
- TRBJ2-1 TRBV19 - TGTGCCAGTAGTATAATCGTCCAGGCCTACAATGAGCAGTTCTTC CASSIIVQAYNEQFF
TRBD2 TRBJ2-7 TRBV14 once TGTGCCAGCAGCCCAGAGCGGGGGGGCTCCTACGAGCAGTACTTC CASSPERGGSYEQYF
- TRBJ1-1 TRBV2 - TGTGCCAGCAGCCCTTCAAGGGCAGGGGCCCAGAACACTGAAGCTTTCTTT CASSPSRAGAQNTEAFF
- TRBJ2-7 TRBV7-2 - TGTGCCAGCACCCTAGAGGGGTGGGGTCGCGACTACGAGCAGTACTTC CASTLEGWGRDYEQYF
TRBD1 TRBJ1-2 TRBV7-9 - TGTGCCAGCAGCTTAGATGGCCTTCGCAGGGGGCAGGGCTACACCTTC CASSLDGLRRGQGYTF